This T cell receptor (beta chain) was found in a study of tumor-infiltrating lymphocytes in oesophageal squamous cell carcinoma. Germline CDR1 MNHEY, CDR2 SMNVEV (reference sequence). V dropped 8 bases and J dropped 3 bases, with 3 bases sitting between them. CDR3 length: 10 amino acids. Via MiXCR, TCRdb re-called the PCR reads, giving one row per CDR3 protein. The sample contains under 15,000 distinct CDR3 sequences, 50% to 55% of which appear only once. This receptor was identified in a female donor with esophageal squamous cell carcinoma. The V and J genes are TRBV27 and TRBJ2-3; D uncertain. The specimen was esophageal tumor tissue. Written as DNA, the CDR3 is TGTGCCAGCGGAACAGATACGCAGTATTTT. This encodes CASGTDTQYF.